This T cell receptor (beta chain) was observed in a study of immune heterogeneity within non-small cell lung tumors. This clonotype was counted many times. Its antigen remains unidentified. Genomic DNA from bulk tumor acted as the template, and about 600 ng was loaded per sample. Multiple biopsies spaced far apart were taken from each primary tumor during surgery. Patients with untreated, newly diagnosed non-small cell lung cancer underwent curative surgery. Germline lookup yields CDR1 MNHNS and CDR2 SASEGT. The CDR3 covers 16 residues. Trimming took 5 bases from V and 1 from J; bases not matched to a gene: 5. General study findings and limits: Individual patients mostly differed in their high-frequency T-cell receptor beta clonotypes. Different tumor locations in one patient shared dominant CDR3 beta clonotypes yet harbored unique high-frequency clones.

A multiplex PCR containing 32 V primers and 13 J primers was used to amplify TCR beta CDR3. TCRdb processed the multiplex PCR reads anew with MiXCR; each CDR3 protein has one entry. The sample holds 4,300 or so distinct CDR3 sequences; less than 25% are singletons and the top ten take around 10%. The source material was lung tumor tissue. The origin of this receptor is a man between 45 and 60 years old with non-small cell lung cancer. The chain employs TRBV6-1 and TRBJ1-5; TRBD1 matches 10 bases. The CDR3 region is CASSRMDRGSNQPQHF. CDR3 nucleotide sequence: TGTGCCAGCAGTCGCATGGACAGGGGGAGCAATCAGCCCCAGCATTTT.